The 13 T cell receptor beta chains below all came from one sample that was sequenced in a study of blood T cell repertoires in COVID-19. TCRdb keeps only in-frame clones here, not all; method: immunoSEQ multiplex PCR. The sample contains about 130,000 clones, about 86% of which appear only once. Sequencing input: peripheral blood. These receptor sequences come from a woman between 50 and 59 years old with acute or convalescent COVID-19.

The chain recombines TRBV5-1 with TRBJ1-1; D is possibly TRBD1 (6 bases). Germline CDR1 reads SGHRS; CDR2 reads YFSETQ. Trimming removed 0 bases from V and 1 base from J, with 13 bases in between. This CDR3 region has 16 residues. CDR3 coding DNA: TGCGCCAGCAGCTTGGATACCAGGGGACGGAACACTGAAGCTTTCTTT. Amino acid sequence: CASSLDTRGRNTEAFF.

With respect to this clone: This clone may be a read error of a much larger clone one base away. The same CDR3 arises from other DNA sequences in this sample as well. V and J are TRBV3-1 (or the pseudogene TRBV3-2) and TRBJ1-1; the D gene is possibly TRBD1 (6 bases). CDR1 LGHDT and CDR2 YNNKEL come from the germline V gene (reference sequence). This CDR3 is 13 amino acids long. Trimming removed 6 bases at V and 1 base at J, with 9 bases between. CDR3 sequence: CASSPQGNTEAFF. The CDR3 DNA sequence: TGTGCCAGCAGTCCACAGGGGAACACTGAAGCTTTCTTT.

V and J are TRBV6-5 and TRBJ2-7; 7 bases line up with TRBD1. Germline-derived CDR1 and CDR2 are MNHEY and SVGAGI. The V and J ends lost 7 bases and 4 bases, in that order; junction bases with no gene match: 10. This CDR3 region has 14 residues. For the CDR3, the DNA is TGTGCCAGCACCACAAAGGGGGCCCCTTACGAGCAGTACTTC. Its protein product is CASTTKGAPYEQYF.

V is TRBV4-1 and J is TRBJ1-4; 8 bases match TRBD1. Germline loops: CDR1 MGHRA, CDR2 YSYEKL. The CDR3 contains 16 residues. The trim removed 0 bases at V and 7 bases at J, leaving 7 bases unmatched. DNA of the CDR3: TGCGCCAGCAGCCAAGAGGCCACAGGGGGAGTTGAAAAACTGTTTTTT. Protein: CASSQEATGGVEKLFF.

This chain joins TRBV27 and TRBJ1-6, with D hard to call. The length of the CDR3 is 14 residues. Trimming left V 4 bases short and J 9 bases short, with 13 bases between. The germline gives CDR1 MNHEY, CDR2 SMNVEV (reference sequence). The CDR3 nucleotides read TGTGCCAGCAGTTCCGGGTCTTATTCTTCACCCCTCCACTTT. Protein sequence: CASSSGSYSSPLHF.

The V gene is TRBV2, the J gene TRBJ1-1, with 8 positions matching TRBD1. V gave up 4 bases and J gave up 3 bases; unmatched junction bases: 4. Germline-derived CDR1 and CDR2 are SNHLY and FYNNEI. The CDR3 contains 14 residues. The CDR3, as DNA: TGTGCCAGCAGTGGAACAGGGGGGTACACTGAAGCTTTCTTT. Encoded protein: CASSGTGGYTEAFF.

V and J are TRBV21-1 and TRBJ2-7; the D segment call TRBD1 is taken from the table without a DNA check. TRBV21-1 is annotated as a pseudogene. The CDR3 covers 16 residues. CDR3: CASSKSYRGLRNEQYF. In DNA, the CDR3 is TGTGCCAGCAGCAAAAGTTATAGGGGGTTAAGGAACGAGCAGTACTTC.

CDR3 amino acids: CASSYDFTPTF. CDR3 in DNA: TGTGCCAGCAGTTATGACTTTACTCCCACCTTC. V usage is TRBV6-2 or TRBV6-3 and J usage is TRBJ1-2; the D is unclear. Germline-derived CDR1 and CDR2 are MNHEY and SVGEGT. V lost 3 bases and J 13 bases, leaving 12 bases between the germline ends. CDR3 length: 11 residues.

This clone was recorded once. V and J are TRBV19 and TRBJ1-5; D unclear. V was clipped by 3 bases and J by 4 bases, with 10 bases between them. The germline V gene has CDR1 LNHDA and CDR2 SQIVND (reference sequence). This CDR3 region has 14 residues. DNA of the CDR3: TGTGCCAGTAGTATTAACGGCGGAAATCAGCCCCAGCATTTT. This codes for CASSINGGNQPQHF.

The V call is TRBV10-3, the J call TRBJ1-4, with 8 nucleotides matching TRBD1. This CDR3 comprises 15 residues. Germline V lookup: CDR1 ENHRY, CDR2 SYGVKD. The J segment lost 8 bases and the V segment lost 7 bases, leaving 12 bases of the junction unmatched. The CDR3 DNA is TGTGCCATCAAGAACCCAGGGGGCGATCGGGAAAAACTGTTTTTT. It yields the protein CAIKNPGGDREKLFF.

This clone has more than one count but fewer than ten. V and J are TRBV3-1 (or the pseudogene TRBV3-2) and TRBJ2-5; 7 bases agree with TRBD1. Germline V gives CDR1 LGHDT, CDR2 YNNKEL (reference sequence). The length of the CDR3 is 15 residues. V was clipped by 2 bases and J by 4 bases; unmatched bases: 7. CDR3 in DNA: TGTGCCAGCAGCCAAACGACAGGGTCACGAGAGACCCAGTACTTC. This sequence encodes CASSQTTGSRETQYF.

J is TRBJ2-2 and V is TRBV5-1, with 7 bases identical to TRBD1. This CDR3 spans 15 amino acids. Germline loops: CDR1 SGHRS, CDR2 YFSETQ. V trimming: 8 bases; J trimming: 1 base; junction bases outside the gene matches: 8. The CDR3 bases are TGCGCCAGTTCTAAGGGACAGTTGAACACCGGGGAGCTGTTTTTT. It yields the protein CASSKGQLNTGELFF.

The count of this clone is one. The chain carries TRBV5-1 and TRBJ1-1; the match to TRBD1 covers 8 bases. CDR1 and CDR2 (germline): SGHRS, YFSETQ. V lost 5 bases to trimming and J lost 2 bases; unmatched junction nucleotides: 8. CDR3 length: 15 amino acids. CDR3 nucleotide sequence: TGCGCCAGCAGACGGACAGGGTCCGACAACACTGAAGCTTTCTTT. Protein product: CASRRTGSDNTEAFF.